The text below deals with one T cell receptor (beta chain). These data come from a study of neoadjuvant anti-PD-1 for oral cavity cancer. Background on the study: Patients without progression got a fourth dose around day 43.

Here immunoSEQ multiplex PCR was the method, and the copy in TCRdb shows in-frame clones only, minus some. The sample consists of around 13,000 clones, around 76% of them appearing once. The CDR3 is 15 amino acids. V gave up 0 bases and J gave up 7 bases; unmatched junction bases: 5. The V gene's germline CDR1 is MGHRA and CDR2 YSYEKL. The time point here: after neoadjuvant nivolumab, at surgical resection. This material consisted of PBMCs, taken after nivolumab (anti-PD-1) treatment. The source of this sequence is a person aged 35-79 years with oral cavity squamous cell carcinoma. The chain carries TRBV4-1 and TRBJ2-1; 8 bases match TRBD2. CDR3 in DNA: TGCGCCAGCAGCCAAGATGGACTAGCCTGGAATGAGCAGTTCTTC. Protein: CASSQDGLAWNEQFF.